This TCR beta chain is from a study of blood T cell repertoires in COVID-19. Whole-study context: The United States, Italy and Spain supplied acute and convalescent COVID-19 samples. T cells, B-cell-depleted T cells, or PBMCs provided the cDNA or gDNA that served as material.

Original processing methods: Estimates of nucleated cell counts were drawn from the amplification of reference gene primers. The protocol was immunoSEQ multiplex PCR, while the TCRdb copy is restricted to in-frame clones and leaves out a portion. V and J calls and clone size come straight from that table; D and trimming were deduced from the DNA. This table holds around 200,000 clones, more than 70% found once. The CDR3 sequence is 16 residues long. CDR1 SGHRS and CDR2 YFSETQ come from the germline V gene. J gave up 2 bases and V 2 bases, and 8 bases lay outside the gene matches. The sequenced sample consisted of peripheral blood. This clonotype was obtained from a man aged 50-60 years with active or convalescent COVID-19. The J gene is TRBJ2-5, the V gene TRBV5-1, with TRBD2 identical over 8 bases. The CDR3: CASSFGLAGPQETQYF. CDR3 sequence (DNA): TGCGCCAGCAGCTTCGGGCTAGCGGGCCCTCAAGAGACCCAGTACTTC.